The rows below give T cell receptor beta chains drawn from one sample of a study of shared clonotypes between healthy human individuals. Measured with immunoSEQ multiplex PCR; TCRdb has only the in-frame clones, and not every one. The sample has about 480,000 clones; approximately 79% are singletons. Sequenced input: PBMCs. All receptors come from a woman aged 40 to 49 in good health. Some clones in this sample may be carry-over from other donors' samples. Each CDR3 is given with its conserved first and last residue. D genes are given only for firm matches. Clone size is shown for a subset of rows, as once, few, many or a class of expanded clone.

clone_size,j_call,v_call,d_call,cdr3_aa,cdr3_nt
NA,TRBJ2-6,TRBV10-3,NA,CAISESEAGSGANVLTF,TGTGCCATCAGTGAGTCTGAGGCAGGCTCTGGGGCCAACGTCCTGACTTTC
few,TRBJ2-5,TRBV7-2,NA,CASSNAGSQETQYF,TGTGCCAGCAGCAACGCCGGGTCACAAGAGACCCAGTACTTC
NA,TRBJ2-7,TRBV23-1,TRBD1,CASSQRDRFEEQYF,TGCGCCAGCAGTCAACGGGACAGGTTTGAGGAGCAGTACTTC
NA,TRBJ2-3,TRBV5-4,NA,CASSHENGDTQYF,TGTGCCAGCAGCCATGAGAACGGAGATACGCAGTATTTT
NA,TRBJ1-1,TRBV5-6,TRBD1,CASSLGTGRNTEAFF,TGTGCCAGCAGCTTGGGGACAGGGCGGAACACTGAAGCTTTCTTT
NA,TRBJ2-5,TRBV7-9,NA,CASSPRDLTQETQYF,TGTGCCAGCAGCCCACGGGACCTGACACAAGAGACCCAGTACTTC
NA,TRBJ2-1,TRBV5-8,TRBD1,CASSSGTGFYNEQFF,TGTGCCAGCAGCTCCGGGACAGGATTCTACAATGAGCAGTTCTTC
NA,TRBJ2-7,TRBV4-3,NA,CASSQDLGEYEQYF,TGCGCCAGCAGCCAAGATCTTGGGGAGTACGAGCAGTACTTC
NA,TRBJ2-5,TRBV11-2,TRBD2,CASSVDPGGLAGGVTQYF,TGTGCCAGCTCGGTAGATCCCGGGGGACTAGCGGGAGGTGTGACCCAGTACTTC
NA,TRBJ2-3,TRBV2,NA,CASSDRSSSTDTQYF,TGTGCCAGCAGTGATAGGTCTTCGAGCACAGATACGCAGTATTTT
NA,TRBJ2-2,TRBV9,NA,CASGPGGTTGELFF,TGTGCCAGCGGCCCCGGCGGGACTACCGGGGAGCTGTTTTTT
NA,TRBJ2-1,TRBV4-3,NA,CASSHRKETESSYNEQFF,TGCGCCAGCAGCCACCGGAAAGAGACAGAAAGCTCCTACAATGAGCAGTTCTTC
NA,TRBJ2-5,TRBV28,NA,CASRSAGWETQYF,TGTGCCAGCAGAAGCGCAGGGTGGGAGACCCAGTACTTC
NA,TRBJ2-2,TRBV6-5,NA,CASSYRSWHGELFF,TGTGCCAGCAGTTACCGAAGTTGGCACGGGGAGCTGTTTTTT
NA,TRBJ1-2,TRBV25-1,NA,CASREQSYGYTF,TGTGCCAGCAGGGAACAGTCCTATGGCTACACCTTC
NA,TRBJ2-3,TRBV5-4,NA,CASGAGLSTDTQYF,TGTGCCAGCGGGGCGGGATTAAGCACAGATACGCAGTATTTT
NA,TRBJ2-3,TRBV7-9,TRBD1,CASSLTGVGTDTQYF,TGTGCCAGCAGCTTGACAGGGGTGGGCACAGATACGCAGTATTTT
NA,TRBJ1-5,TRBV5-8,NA,CASSFGQILNQPQHF,TGTGCCAGCAGCTTTGGCCAAATCCTCAATCAGCCCCAGCATTTT
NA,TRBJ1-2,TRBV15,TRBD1,CATSWDRDGYTF,TGTGCCACCAGCTGGGACAGGGATGGCTACACCTTC
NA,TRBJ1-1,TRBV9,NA,CASSVGIGGEAFF,TGTGCCAGCAGCGTGGGGATTGGGGGTGAAGCTTTCTTT
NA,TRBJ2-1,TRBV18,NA,CASSPPSSYNEQFF,TGTGCCAGCTCACCACCGAGCTCCTACAATGAGCAGTTCTTC
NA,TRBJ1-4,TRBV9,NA,CASSVDMGNEKLFF,TGTGCCAGCAGCGTAGACATGGGGAATGAAAAACTGTTTTTT
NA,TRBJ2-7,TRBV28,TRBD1,CASSLSPGGGEQYF,TGTGCCAGCAGTTTATCCCCAGGGGGCGGCGAGCAGTACTTC